This T cell receptor beta chain is drawn from a study of glioma-infiltrating T cells after dendritic cell vaccination. Study as a whole: Three intradermal dendritic cell vaccine injections were given every two weeks.

The primer mix had 60 V beta and 13 J beta primers. Profiling relied on immunoSEQ multiplex PCR, and the TCRdb table lists in-frame clones only, not all of them. This sample has about 87,000 clones, with over 85% found just once. In germline, CDR1 is SGHTA, CDR2 FQGTGA. J was trimmed by 5 bases and V by 5 bases; bases with no gene match: 9. CDR3 length equals 15 residues. The material was blood, obtained before dendritic cell vaccination. This chain uses TRBV7-3 with TRBJ2-5; 9 nucleotides align to TRBD2. This receptor was identified in a human donor with glioblastoma. CDR3 amino acids: CASSPAGGSGETQYF. The CDR3, as DNA: TGTGCCAGCAGCCCAGCGGGGGGAAGTGGTGAGACCCAGTACTTC.